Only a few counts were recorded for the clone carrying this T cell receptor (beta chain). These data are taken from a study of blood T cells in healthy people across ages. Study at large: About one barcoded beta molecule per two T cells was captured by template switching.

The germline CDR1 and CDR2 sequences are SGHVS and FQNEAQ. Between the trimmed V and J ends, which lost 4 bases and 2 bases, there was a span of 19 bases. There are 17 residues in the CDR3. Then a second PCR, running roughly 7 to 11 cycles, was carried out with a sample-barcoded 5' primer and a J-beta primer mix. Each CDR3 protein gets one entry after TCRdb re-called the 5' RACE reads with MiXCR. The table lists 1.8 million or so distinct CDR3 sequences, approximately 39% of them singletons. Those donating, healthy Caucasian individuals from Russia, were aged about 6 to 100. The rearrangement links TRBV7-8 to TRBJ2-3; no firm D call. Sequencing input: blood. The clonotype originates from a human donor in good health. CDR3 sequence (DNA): TGTGCCAGCAGCTCAACTGGTCCTCGGTGGGCCACAGATACGCAGTATTTT. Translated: CASSSTGPRWATDTQYF.